These T cell receptor beta chains were read from a single sample in a study of blood T cell repertoires in COVID-19. Clones were read by immunoSEQ multiplex PCR, and TCRdb kept only the in-frame ones, dropping some. The repertoire holds about 260,000 clones, with approximately 86% as singletons. Material for sequencing was peripheral blood. Receptors originate from a woman aged 55-69 years with COVID-19, enrolled during active disease. Each CDR3 is given with its conserved first and last residue. D genes are given only for firm matches. Clone sizes are given selectively: once, few, many, or a class where the clone is expanded.

>TRBJ1-2|.|TRBD1|TRBV2
CASSPTGGNRNGYTF
TGTGCCAGCAGCCCGACAGGGGGTAATAGAAATGGCTACACCTTC
>TRBJ2-7|.|.|TRBV7-8
CASSHRYEQYF
TGTGCCAGCAGTCACAGATACGAGCAGTACTTC
>TRBJ2-7|.|TRBD1|TRBV19
CASSLGDRGYEQYF
TGTGCCAGTAGTCTGGGGGACAGGGGATACGAGCAGTACTTC
>TRBJ1-1|.|TRBD1|TRBV7-9
CASSSLTGVAEAFF
TGTGCCAGCAGCTCCCTGACAGGGGTCGCTGAAGCTTTCTTT
>TRBJ2-6|.|.|TRBV18
CASSPWATLGANVLTF
TGTGCCAGCTCACCATGGGCGACCCTTGGGGCCAACGTCCTGACTTTC
>TRBJ2-3|.|TRBD2|TRBV20-1
CSASFGLGGGRAPDTQYF
TGCAGTGCTAGTTTTGGCCTAGGGGGCGGGAGGGCCCCCGATACGCAGTATTTT
>TRBJ1-1|.|TRBD1|TRBV5-8
CASSSFAQGDGTEAFF
TGTGCCAGCAGCTCATTTGCCCAGGGGGATGGCACTGAAGCTTTCTTT
>TRBJ1-6|.|TRBD1|TRBV28
CASKRDSYNSPLHF
TGTGCCAGCAAAAGGGACAGCTATAATTCACCCCTCCACTTT
>TRBJ2-6|.|.|TRBV5-1
CASSSAGVSGANVLTF
TGCGCCAGCAGCTCCGCCGGGGTATCTGGGGCCAACGTCCTGACTTTC
>TRBJ1-5|few|.|TRBV28
CASRSQGGYSNQPQHF
TGTGCCAGCAGATCGCAGGGAGGGTATAGCAATCAGCCCCAGCATTTT
>TRBJ1-6|.|.|TRBV19
CASSNLRDRNNSPLHF
TGTGCCAGTAGTAACCTCCGAGACAGAAATAATTCACCCCTCCACTTT
>TRBJ2-2|.|TRBD2|TRBV4-2
CASSQDRGGGRQAGELFF
TGTGCCAGCAGCCAAGATCGGGGGGGCGGGAGGCAGGCCGGGGAGCTGTTTTTT
>TRBJ2-1|once|.|TRBV14
CASSQRAGRFSSYNEQFF
TGTGCCAGCAGCCAGAGGGCGGGAAGATTCAGCTCCTACAATGAGCAGTTCTTC
>TRBJ2-3|.|.|TRBV28
CASRPVGSGDTQYF
TGTGCCAGTCGACCCGTAGGTTCAGGAGATACGCAGTATTTT
>TRBJ2-1|few|.|TRBV7-9
CASSLADSYNEQFF
TGTGCCAGCAGCCTAGCGGACAGCTACAATGAGCAGTTCTTC
>TRBJ2-1|few|TRBD2|TRBV2
CASSPGLAGGNEQFF
TGTGCCAGCAGTCCAGGACTAGCGGGAGGGAATGAGCAGTTCTTC
>TRBJ2-1|.|TRBD2|TRBV19
CASSRIREGGHNEQFF
TGTGCCAGTAGCCGAATTCGGGAGGGAGGCCACAATGAGCAGTTCTTC
>TRBJ1-6|.|TRBD1|TRBV7-8
CASSRGTGGPSPLHF
TGTGCCAGCAGCCGAGGGACAGGGGGCCCTTCACCCCTCCACTTT
>TRBJ2-5|.|TRBD1|TRBV28
CASSLYPGTVYGETQYF
TGTGCCAGCAGTTTATATCCCGGGACAGTGTATGGGGAGACCCAGTACTTC
>TRBJ2-7|.|.|TRBV30
CAWSVLHEQYF
TGTGCCTGGAGTGTACTCCACGAGCAGTACTTC